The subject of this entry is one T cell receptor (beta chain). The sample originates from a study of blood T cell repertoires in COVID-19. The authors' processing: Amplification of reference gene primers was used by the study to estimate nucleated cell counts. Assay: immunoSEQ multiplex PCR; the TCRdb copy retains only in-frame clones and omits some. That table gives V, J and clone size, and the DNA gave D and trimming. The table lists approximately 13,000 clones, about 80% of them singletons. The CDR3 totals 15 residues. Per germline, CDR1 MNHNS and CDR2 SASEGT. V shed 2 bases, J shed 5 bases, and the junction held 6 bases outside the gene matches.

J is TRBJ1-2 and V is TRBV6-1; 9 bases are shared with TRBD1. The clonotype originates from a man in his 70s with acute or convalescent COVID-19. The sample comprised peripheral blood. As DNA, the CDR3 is TGTGCCAGCAGTGAACGGACAGGGGAGGGATATGGCTACACCTTC. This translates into CASSERTGEGYGYTF.